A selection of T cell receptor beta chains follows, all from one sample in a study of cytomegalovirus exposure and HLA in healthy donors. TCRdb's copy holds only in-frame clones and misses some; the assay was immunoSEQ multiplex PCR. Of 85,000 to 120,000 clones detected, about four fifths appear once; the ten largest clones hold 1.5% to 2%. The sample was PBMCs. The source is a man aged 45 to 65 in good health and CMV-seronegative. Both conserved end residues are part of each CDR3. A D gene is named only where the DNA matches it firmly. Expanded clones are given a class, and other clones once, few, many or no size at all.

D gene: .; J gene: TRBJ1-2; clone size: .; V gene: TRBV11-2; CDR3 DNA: TGTGCCAGCAGCTCCCCCGGGGGCTATGGCTACACCTTC; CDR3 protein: CASSSPGGYGYTF
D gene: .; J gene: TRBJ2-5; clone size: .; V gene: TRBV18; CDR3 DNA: TGTGCCAGCTCCGGGTCCGACCAAGAGACCCAGTACTTC; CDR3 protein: CASSGSDQETQYF
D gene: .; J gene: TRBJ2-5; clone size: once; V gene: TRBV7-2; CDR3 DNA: TGTGCCAGCAGCTCCCCAGGCGGGGAGACCCAGTACTTC; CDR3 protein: CASSSPGGETQYF
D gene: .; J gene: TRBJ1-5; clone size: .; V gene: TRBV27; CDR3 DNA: TGTGCCAGCAGTCCCCAGGTCCCGATTTATAGCAATCAGCCCCAGCATTTT; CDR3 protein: CASSPQVPIYSNQPQHF
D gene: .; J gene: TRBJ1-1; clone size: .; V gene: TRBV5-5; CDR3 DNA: TGTGCCAGCAGCTTTGCAGGGTTACCGACTGAAGCTTTCTTT; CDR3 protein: CASSFAGLPTEAFF
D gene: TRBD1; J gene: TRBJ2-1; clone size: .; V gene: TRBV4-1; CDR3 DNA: TGCGCCAGCAGCCTCCCGGGACAGTACAATGAGCAGTTCTTC; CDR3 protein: CASSLPGQYNEQFF
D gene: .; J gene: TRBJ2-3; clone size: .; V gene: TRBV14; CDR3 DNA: TGTGCCAGCAGCCAAGGCGTGGTAGGGGGAGATACGCAGTATTTT; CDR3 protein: CASSQGVVGGDTQYF
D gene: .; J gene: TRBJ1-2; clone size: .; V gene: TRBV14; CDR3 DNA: TGTGCCAGCAGCTCAAACAGGGTTGGCTACACCTTC; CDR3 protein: CASSSNRVGYTF
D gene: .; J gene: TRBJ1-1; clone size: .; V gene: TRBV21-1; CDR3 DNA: TGTGCCAGCCCTCAACGGGGGAGTTGTGAAGCTTTCTTT; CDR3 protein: CASPQRGSCEAFF
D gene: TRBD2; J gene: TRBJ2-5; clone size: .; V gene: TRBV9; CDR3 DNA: TGTGCCAGCAGCGCCCCTAGCGGGGGCCCTCAAGAGACCCAGTACTTC; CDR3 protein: CASSAPSGGPQETQYF
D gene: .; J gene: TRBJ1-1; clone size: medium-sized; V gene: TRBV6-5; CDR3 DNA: TGTGCCAGCAGTTATTCCCAATCGAGGGTCGCTTTCTTT; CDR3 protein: CASSYSQSRVAFF
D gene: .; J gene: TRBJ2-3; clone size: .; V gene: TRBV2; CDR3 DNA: TGTGCCAGCAGAAGCGAGGGAGGTACGCAGTATTTT; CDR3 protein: CASRSEGGTQYF
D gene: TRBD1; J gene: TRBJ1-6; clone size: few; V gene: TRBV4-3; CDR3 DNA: TGCGCCAGCAGCCGAGAGGGGGCAACAGGTTCACCCCTCCACTTT; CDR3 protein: CASSREGATGSPLHF
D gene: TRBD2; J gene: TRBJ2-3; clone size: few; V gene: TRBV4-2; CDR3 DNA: TGTGCCAGCAGCCAAGGGACGGGGGGACCAGATACGCAGTATTTT; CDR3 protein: CASSQGTGGPDTQYF
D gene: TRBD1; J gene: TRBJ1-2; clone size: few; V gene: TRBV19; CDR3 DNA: TGTGCCAGTAGTAGCCGGGACAGCACAGAGGTGGATGGCTACACCTTC; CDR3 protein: CASSSRDSTEVDGYTF
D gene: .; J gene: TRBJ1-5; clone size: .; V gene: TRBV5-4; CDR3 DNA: TGTGCCAGCAGCTTGGATCGGGATCAGCCCCAGCATTTT; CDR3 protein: CASSLDRDQPQHF
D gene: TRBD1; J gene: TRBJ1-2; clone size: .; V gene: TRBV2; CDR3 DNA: TGTGCCAGCAGTCGGACAGGTCGGGGCTACACCTTC; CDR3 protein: CASSRTGRGYTF
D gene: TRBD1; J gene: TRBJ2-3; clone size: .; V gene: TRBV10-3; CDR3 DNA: TGTGCCATCAGCGATCCGGGACAGGTGACAGATACGCAGTATTTT; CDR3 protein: CAISDPGQVTDTQYF
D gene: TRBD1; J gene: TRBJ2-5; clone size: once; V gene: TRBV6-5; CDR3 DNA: TGTGCCAGCAGTCGAACCGACAGGGAAGAGACCCAGTACTTC; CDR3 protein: CASSRTDREETQYF
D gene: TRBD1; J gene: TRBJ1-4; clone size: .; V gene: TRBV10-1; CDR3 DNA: TGCGCCAGCAGTGAATGGAGGGACAGGGATGAAAAACTGTTTTTT; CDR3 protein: CASSEWRDRDEKLFF
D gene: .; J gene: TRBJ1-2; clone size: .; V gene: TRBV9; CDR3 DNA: TGTGCCAGCAGCGTAGGCCAGGCACTGCCCTATGGCTACACCTTC; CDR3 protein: CASSVGQALPYGYTF
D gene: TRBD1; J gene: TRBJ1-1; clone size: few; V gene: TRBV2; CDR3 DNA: TGTGCCAGCAGGACAGGGTTGGTGAACACTGAAGCTTTCTTT; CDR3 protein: CASRTGLVNTEAFF
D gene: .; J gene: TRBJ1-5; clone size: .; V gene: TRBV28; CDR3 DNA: TGTGCCAGCAGTTTTCCTAAGGCAGGGGCTCAGCCCCAGCATTTT; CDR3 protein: CASSFPKAGAQPQHF
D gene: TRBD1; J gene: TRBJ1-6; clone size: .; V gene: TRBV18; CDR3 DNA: TGTGCCAGCTCACCGGGACAGGCCGAATCACCCCTCCACTTT; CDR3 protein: CASSPGQAESPLHF
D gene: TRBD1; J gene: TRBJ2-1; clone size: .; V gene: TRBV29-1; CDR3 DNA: TGCAGCGTACCCCAACAGGGGCACAATGAGCAGTTCTTC; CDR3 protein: CSVPQQGHNEQFF
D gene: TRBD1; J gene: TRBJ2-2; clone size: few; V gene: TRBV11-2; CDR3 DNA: TGTGCCAGCAGCTGGGGACAGGGGGGTTTGGCCGGGGAGCTGTTTTTT; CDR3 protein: CASSWGQGGLAGELFF
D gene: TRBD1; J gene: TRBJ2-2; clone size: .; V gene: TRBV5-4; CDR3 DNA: TGTGCCAGCAGCTTACTGACAGGGGACACCGGGGAGCTGTTTTTT; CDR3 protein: CASSLLTGDTGELFF